The 8 T cell receptor beta chains below were found in one sample sequenced in a study of CD8 T cells in ankylosing spondylitis. MiXCR was run by TCRdb on the 5' RACE reads, yielding one entry per CDR3 protein. The sample lists around 180,000 distinct CDR3 sequences, 13% occurring once. What was sequenced was blood, either unsorted or a sorted T cell fraction (not recorded which). Receptor source: a female donor with ankylosing spondylitis or in good health (not recorded which).

There are many counts of this clonotype. The V call is TRBV6-2 or TRBV6-3, the J call TRBJ2-2, with 12 bases lining up with TRBD2. V dropped 4 bases and J dropped 6; count of bases not matched to a gene: 12. The CDR3 extends over 18 amino acids. Germline V CDR1 and CDR2: MNHEY, SVGEGT. CDR3 protein: CASSSGLAGILVPGELFF. The CDR3 bases are TGTGCCAGCAGTTCAGGACTAGCGGGGATCCTAGTTCCCGGGGAGCTGTTTTTT.

As concerns this clonotype: This may be a read error: a much more frequent sequence differs by one nucleotide. The chain carries TRBV12-3 or TRBV12-4 and TRBJ2-7, with TRBD1 matching 9 bases. With V trimmed by 4 bases and J by 6 bases, 10 bases remained unmatched. CDR3 length equals 15 residues. CDR3 sequence (DNA): TGTGCCAGCAGTTCCCCCGGGACAGGGAAGACCGAGCAGTACTTC. Translated: CASSSPGTGKTEQYF.

Many counts were recorded for this clonotype. This rearrangement joins TRBV27 to TRBJ1-5, with D hard to call. V was pared by 3 bases and J by 7 bases, with 13 bases between. This CDR3 comprises 14 residues. The germline V gene has CDR1 MNHEY and CDR2 SMNVEV (reference sequence). Written as DNA, the CDR3 is TGTGCCAGCAGTTTTGGACGAGCCAGACAGCCCCAGCATTTT. Amino acid sequence: CASSFGRARQPQHF.

This clonotype was seen many times. V and J are TRBV12-3 or TRBV12-4 and TRBJ2-2; D gene ambiguous. V was pared by 8 bases and J by 6 bases, with 13 bases between. The CDR3 totals 13 residues. The CDR3 loop is CASSNLGAGELFF. The CDR3 DNA is TGTGCCAGCTCAAATTTAGGAGCCGGGGAGCTGTTTTTT.

This clonotype was recorded at least ten times. The rearrangement joins TRBV3-1 to TRBJ2-1; D not resolved. V was cut by 0 bases and J by 7 bases, with 10 bases left in between. The germline V gene encodes CDR1 LGHDT and CDR2 YNNKEL (reference sequence). This CDR3 comprises 14 residues. The CDR3 sequence: CASSQDIGWNEQFF. CDR3 nucleotide sequence: TGTGCCAGCAGCCAAGATATAGGGTGGAATGAGCAGTTCTTC.

This clonotype was recorded at least ten times. The chain carries TRBV7-2 and TRBJ2-1; 9 bases are a match to TRBD2. V trimming: 5 bases; J trimming: 7 bases; junction bases outside the gene matches: 9. The CDR3 consists of 15 residues. The germline V gene has CDR1 SGHTA and CDR2 FQGNSA. The CDR3 DNA reads as TGTGCCAGCAGCCTACATAGCGGGAGCTGGAATGAGCAGTTCTTC. This translates into CASSLHSGSWNEQFF.

The rearrangement links TRBV3-1 to TRBJ1-5, with TRBD1 matching over 12 bases. Unmatched junction bases numbered 8, after V lost 4 bases and J lost 7 bases. There are 16 residues in the CDR3. CDR1 LGHDT and CDR2 YNNKEL come from the germline V gene (reference sequence). The CDR3 coding sequence is TGTGCCAGCAGCCTTGCCGGGACAGGGGGCGAGCAGCCCCAGCATTTT. Its protein is CASSLAGTGGEQPQHF.

This clonotype was seen ten or more times. This chain uses TRBV4-1 with TRBJ1-1, with D tentatively TRBD1 (5 bases). The germline V gene encodes CDR1 MGHRA and CDR2 YSYEKL. The CDR3 spans 14 residues. V lost 5 bases and J lost 4, with 14 bases in between. CDR3 bases: TGCGCCAGCAGCTCCCCGGTAAGGGGCACTGAAGCTTTCTTT. It encodes CASSSPVRGTEAFF.